Listed here are 7 T cell receptor beta chains from one sample, sequenced in a study of response to subunit inactivated influenza vaccine. TCRdb redid the calling of the RT-PCR reads with MiXCR, one entry per CDR3 protein. The sample yields roughly 760,000 distinct CDR3 sequences, around 20% seen once. Specimen: PBMCs from blood, collected more than 4 days after vaccination. Receptors were obtained from a man in his forties or fifties who received an inactivated influenza vaccine.

V usage is TRBV6-1 and J usage is TRBJ2-7, with 8 bases aligning to TRBD1. The CDR3 consists of 16 residues. Unmatched junction bases numbered 12, after V lost 5 bases and J lost 3 bases. The germline CDR1 and CDR2 sequences are MNHNS and SASEGT. The CDR3 region is CASSLTGGFSSYEQYF. The CDR3 DNA follows: TGTGCCAGCAGTCTTACAGGGGGATTTAGCAGCTACGAGCAGTACTTC.

V is TRBV11-2 and J is TRBJ2-1; D gene unclear. V shed 5 bases and J shed 0 bases, with 11 bases lying between them. Germline V gene lookup returns CDR1 SGHAT and CDR2 FQNNGV. The CDR3 extends over 15 amino acids. CDR3 in amino acids: CASSQRSSSYNEQFF. The CDR3 DNA follows: TGTGCCAGCAGCCAAAGGTCGAGCTCCTACAATGAGCAGTTCTTC.

This clonotype was seen repeatedly, ten times or more. This chain connects TRBV5-8 to TRBJ2-2; 12 bases map to TRBD1. The CDR3 sequence is 16 residues long. Trimming cost V 4 bases and J 4 bases; bases outside gene matches: 5. The V gene's germline CDR1 is SGHTS and CDR2 YDEGEE. CDR3 protein: CASSIRDRGRTGELFF. CDR3 coding DNA: TGTGCCAGCAGCATCCGGGACAGGGGGCGCACCGGGGAGCTGTTTTTT.

The V gene is TRBV6-5, the J gene TRBJ2-3; a possible D gene is TRBD2 (6 bases). The CDR3 sequence is 11 residues long. V lost 8 bases to trimming and J lost 6 bases, with 9 bases between them. The V gene's germline CDR1 is MNHEY and CDR2 SVGAGI. CDR3 bases: TGTGCCAGCCAACGGGGGGATACGCAGTATTTT. This translates into CASQRGDTQYF.

The chain combines TRBV29-1 with TRBJ2-2, with D tentatively TRBD1 or TRBD2 (5 bases each). Between the trimmed V and J ends, which lost 3 bases and 7 bases, there was a span of 18 bases. The CDR3 spans 15 residues. Looked up from germline, CDR1 is SQVTM and CDR2 is ANQGSEA. CDR3 residues: CSVDSQGRKGGELFF. CDR3 nucleotide sequence: TGCAGCGTTGATTCCCAGGGACGGAAGGGCGGGGAGCTGTTTTTT.

A note on this clonotype: The junction departs from germline at one end; a sequencing error may be responsible. V is TRBV27 and J is TRBJ2-7; TRBD1 agrees at 7 bases. The CDR3 extends over 11 amino acids. Germline V gene data show CDR1 as MNHEY and CDR2 as SMNVEV (reference sequence). This CDR3 reads CASSLRQGRNF. The CDR3 DNA sequence: TGTGCCAGCAGTCTACGACAGGGACGAAACTTC.

This clonotype has at least ten counts. The rearrangement joins TRBV29-1 to TRBJ2-7, with TRBD1 matching 8 bases. The V segment lost 6 bases and the J segment 1 base; nucleotides outside the gene matches: 8. This CDR3 has 14 amino acids. The germline gives CDR1 SQVTM, CDR2 ANQGSEA. For the CDR3, the DNA is TGCAGCGTATCCCCCGGGACAGGATCCTACGAGCAGTACTTC. It specifies CSVSPGTGSYEQYF.